This T cell receptor beta chain emerged from a study of blood T cell repertoires in COVID-19. Study information: T cells, B-cell-depleted T cells, or PBMCs provided the cDNA or gDNA that served as material.

This clone was seen a single time. After removal of 0 bases from V and 0 bases from J, the junction contained 5 bases not matched to a gene. This CDR3 is 19 amino acids long. CDR1 and CDR2 from the germline V gene are SGHTS and YDEGEE. In the authors' workflow: Counts of nucleated cells, estimated from reference gene primer amplification, were obtained. Some clones are missing from TCRdb's copy, which holds only in-frame ones; the method was immunoSEQ multiplex PCR. That table is the source of V, J and clone size, and D and trimming were worked out from the DNA. The repertoire consists of some 250,000 clones, with around 87% occurring once and the leading ten covering 2.5% to 3.5%.

The sequence came from a woman aged 40-49 years with acute COVID-19. The rearrangement joins TRBV5-8 to TRBJ2-6, with 11 bases fitting TRBD2. Sequenced input: PBMCs or T cells enriched from blood (not recorded which). This CDR3 reads CASSLVRTSGSSGANVLTF. The CDR3 DNA reads as TGTGCCAGCAGCTTGGTTAGAACTAGCGGGAGCTCTGGGGCCAACGTCCTGACTTTC.